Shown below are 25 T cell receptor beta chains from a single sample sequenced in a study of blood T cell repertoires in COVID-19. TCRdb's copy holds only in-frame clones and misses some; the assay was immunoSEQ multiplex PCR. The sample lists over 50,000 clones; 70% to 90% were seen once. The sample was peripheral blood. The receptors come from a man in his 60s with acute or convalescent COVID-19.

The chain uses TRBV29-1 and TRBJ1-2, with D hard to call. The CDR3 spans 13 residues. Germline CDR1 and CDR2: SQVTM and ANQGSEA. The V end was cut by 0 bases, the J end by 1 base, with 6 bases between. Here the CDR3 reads CSVEDTVNYGYTF. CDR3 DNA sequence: TGCAGCGTTGAAGATACAGTTAACTATGGCTACACCTTC.

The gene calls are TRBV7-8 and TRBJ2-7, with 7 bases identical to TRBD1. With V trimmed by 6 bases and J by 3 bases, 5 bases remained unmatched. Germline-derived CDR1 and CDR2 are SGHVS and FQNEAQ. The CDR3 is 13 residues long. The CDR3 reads CASRPGQSYEQYF. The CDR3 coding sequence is TGTGCCAGCAGACCGGGACAGAGCTACGAGCAGTACTTC.

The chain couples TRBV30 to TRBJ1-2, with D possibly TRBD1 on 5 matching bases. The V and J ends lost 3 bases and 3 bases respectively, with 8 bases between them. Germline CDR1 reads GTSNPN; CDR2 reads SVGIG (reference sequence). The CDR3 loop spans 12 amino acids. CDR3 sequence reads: CAWRQGDYGYTF. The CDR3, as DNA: TGTGCCTGGAGGCAGGGCGACTATGGCTACACCTTC. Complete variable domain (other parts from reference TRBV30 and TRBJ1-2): SQTIHQWPATLVQPVGSPLSLECTVEGTSNPNLYWYRQAAGRGLQLLFYSVGIGQISSEVPQNLSASRPQDRQFILSSKKLLLSDSGFYLCAWRQGDYGYTFGSGTRLTVV.

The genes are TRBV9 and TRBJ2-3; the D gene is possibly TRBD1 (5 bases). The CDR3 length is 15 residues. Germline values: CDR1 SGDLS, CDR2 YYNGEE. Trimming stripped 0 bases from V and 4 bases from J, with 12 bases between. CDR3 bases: TGTGCCAGCAGCGTAGTAACCCAAGGGGCAGATACGCAGTATTTT. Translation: CASSVVTQGADTQYF.

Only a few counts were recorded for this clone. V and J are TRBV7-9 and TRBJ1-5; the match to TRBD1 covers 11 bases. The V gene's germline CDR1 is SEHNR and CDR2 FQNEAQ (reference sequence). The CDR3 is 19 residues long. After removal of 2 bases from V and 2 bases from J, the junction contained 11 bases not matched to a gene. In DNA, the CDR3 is TGTGCCAGCAGCTTAAAGGGACAGGGGGAAGGTGTAGGCAATCAGCCCCAGCATTTT. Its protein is CASSLKGQGEGVGNQPQHF. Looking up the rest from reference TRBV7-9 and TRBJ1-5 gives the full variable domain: DTGVSQNPRHKITKRGQNVTFRCDPISEHNRLYWYRQTLGQGPEFLTYFQNEAQLEKSRLLSDRFSAERPKGSFSTLEIQRTEQGDSAMYLCASSLKGQGEGVGNQPQHFGDGTRLSIL.

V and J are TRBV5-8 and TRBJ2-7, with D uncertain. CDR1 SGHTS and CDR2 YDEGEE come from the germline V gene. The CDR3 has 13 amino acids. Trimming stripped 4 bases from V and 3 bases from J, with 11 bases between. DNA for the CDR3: TGTGCCAGCAGCATCCACTACGACTACGAGCAGTACTTC. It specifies CASSIHYDYEQYF.

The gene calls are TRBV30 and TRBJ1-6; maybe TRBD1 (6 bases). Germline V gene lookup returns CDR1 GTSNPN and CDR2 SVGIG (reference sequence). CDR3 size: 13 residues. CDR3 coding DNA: TGTGCGTCAGACAGGCAAAAAAATTCACCCCTCCACTTT. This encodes CASDRQKNSPLHF. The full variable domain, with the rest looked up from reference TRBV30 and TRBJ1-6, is SQTIHQWPATLVQPVGSPLSLECTVEGTSNPNLYWYRQAAGRGLQLLFYSVGIGQISSEVPQNLSASRPQDRQFILSSKKLLLSDSGFYLCASDRQKNSPLHFGNGTRLTVT.

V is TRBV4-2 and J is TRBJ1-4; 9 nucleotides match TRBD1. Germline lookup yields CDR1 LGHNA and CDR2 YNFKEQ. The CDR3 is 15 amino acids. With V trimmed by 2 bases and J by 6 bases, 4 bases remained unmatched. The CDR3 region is CASSQFGDRDEKLFF. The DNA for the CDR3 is TGTGCCAGCAGCCAATTTGGGGACAGGGATGAAAAACTGTTTTTT.

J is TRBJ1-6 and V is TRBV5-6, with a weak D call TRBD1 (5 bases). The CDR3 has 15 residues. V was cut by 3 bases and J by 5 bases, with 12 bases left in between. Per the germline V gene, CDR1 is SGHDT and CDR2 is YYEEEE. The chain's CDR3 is CASSSGGGNNSPLHF. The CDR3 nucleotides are TGTGCCAGCAGCTCGGGCGGGGGGAATAATTCACCCCTCCACTTT.

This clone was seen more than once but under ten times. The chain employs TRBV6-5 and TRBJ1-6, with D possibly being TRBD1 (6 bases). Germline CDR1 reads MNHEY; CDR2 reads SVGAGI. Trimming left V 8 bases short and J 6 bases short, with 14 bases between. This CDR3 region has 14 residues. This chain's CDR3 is CASGGGVGNSPLHF. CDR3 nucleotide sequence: TGTGCCAGCGGAGGGGGGGTAGGTAATTCACCCCTCCACTTT.

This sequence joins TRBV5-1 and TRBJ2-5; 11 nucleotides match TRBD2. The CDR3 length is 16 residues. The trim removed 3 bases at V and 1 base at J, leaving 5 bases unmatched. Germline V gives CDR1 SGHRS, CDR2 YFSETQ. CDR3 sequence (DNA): TGCGCCAGCAGCTGGGAGACTAGCGGGGTCCAAGAGACCCAGTACTTC. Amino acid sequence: CASSWETSGVQETQYF. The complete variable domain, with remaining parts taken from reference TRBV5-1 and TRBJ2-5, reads KAGVTQTPRYLIKTRGQQVTLSCSPISGHRSVSWYQQTPGQGLQFLFEYFSETQRNKGNFPGRFSGRQFSNSRSEMNVSTLELGDSALYLCASSWETSGVQETQYFGPGTRLLVL.

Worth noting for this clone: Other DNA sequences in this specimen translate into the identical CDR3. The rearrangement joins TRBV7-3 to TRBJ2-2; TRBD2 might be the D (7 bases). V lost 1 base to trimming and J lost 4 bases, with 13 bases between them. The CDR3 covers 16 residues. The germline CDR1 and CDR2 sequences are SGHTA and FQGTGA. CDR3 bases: TGTGCCAGCAGCTTAAACGGGGGGCGGGTCACCGGGGAGCTGTTTTTT. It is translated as CASSLNGGRVTGELFF. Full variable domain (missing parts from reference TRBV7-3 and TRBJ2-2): GAGVSQTPSNKVTEKGKYVELRCDPISGHTALYWYRQSLGQGPEFLIYFQGTGAADDSGLPNDRFFAVRPEGSVSTLKIQRTERGDSAVYLCASSLNGGRVTGELFFGEGSRLTVL.

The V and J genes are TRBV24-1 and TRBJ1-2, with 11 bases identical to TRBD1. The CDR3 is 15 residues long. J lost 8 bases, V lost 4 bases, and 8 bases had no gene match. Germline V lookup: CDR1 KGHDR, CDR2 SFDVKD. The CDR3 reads CATSDSDRGLWGYTF. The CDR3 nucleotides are TGTGCCACCAGTGACTCGGACAGGGGGCTTTGGGGCTACACCTTC.

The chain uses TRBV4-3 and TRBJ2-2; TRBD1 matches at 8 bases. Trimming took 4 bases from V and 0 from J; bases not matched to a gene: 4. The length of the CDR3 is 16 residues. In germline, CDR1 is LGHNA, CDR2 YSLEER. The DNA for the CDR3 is TGCGCCAGCAGCCGCGCGGGACAGGCGAACACCGGGGAGCTGTTTTTT. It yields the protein CASSRAGQANTGELFF.

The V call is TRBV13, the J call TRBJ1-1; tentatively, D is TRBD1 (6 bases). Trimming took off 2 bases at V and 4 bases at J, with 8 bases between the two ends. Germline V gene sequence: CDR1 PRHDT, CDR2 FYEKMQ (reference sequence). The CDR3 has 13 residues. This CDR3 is CASSLLGGTEAFF. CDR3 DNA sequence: TGTGCCAGCAGCTTACTAGGGGGCACTGAAGCTTTCTTT.

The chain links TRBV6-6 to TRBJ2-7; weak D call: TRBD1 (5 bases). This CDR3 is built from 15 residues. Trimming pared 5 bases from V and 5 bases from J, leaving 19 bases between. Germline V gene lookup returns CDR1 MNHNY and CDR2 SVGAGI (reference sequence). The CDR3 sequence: CASSITGNGRDEQYF. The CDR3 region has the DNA TGTGCCAGCAGTATCACAGGTAACGGCCGCGACGAGCAGTACTTC.

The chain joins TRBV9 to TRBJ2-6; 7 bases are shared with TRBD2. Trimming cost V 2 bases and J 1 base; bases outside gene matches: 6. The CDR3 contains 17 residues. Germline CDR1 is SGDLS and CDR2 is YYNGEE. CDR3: CASSVRTGGSGANVLTF. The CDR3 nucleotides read TGTGCCAGCAGCGTCAGGACGGGGGGATCTGGGGCCAACGTCCTGACTTTC. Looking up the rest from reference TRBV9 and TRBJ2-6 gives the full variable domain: DSGVTQTPKHLITATGQRVTLRCSPRSGDLSVYWYQQSLDQGLQFLIQYYNGEERAKGNILERFSAQQFPDLHSELNLSSLELGDSALYFCASSVRTGGSGANVLTFGAGSRLTVL.

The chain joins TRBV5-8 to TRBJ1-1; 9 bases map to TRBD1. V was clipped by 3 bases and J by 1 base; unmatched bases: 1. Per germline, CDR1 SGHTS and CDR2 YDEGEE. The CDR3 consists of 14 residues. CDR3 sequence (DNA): TGTGCCAGCAGCTCGGGACAGGGGAACACTGAAGCTTTCTTT. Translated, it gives CASSSGQGNTEAFF.

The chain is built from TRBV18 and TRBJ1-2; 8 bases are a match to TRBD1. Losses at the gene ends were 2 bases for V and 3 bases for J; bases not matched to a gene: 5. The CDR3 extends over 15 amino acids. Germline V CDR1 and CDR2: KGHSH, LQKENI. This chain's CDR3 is CASSPNPDRDYGYTF. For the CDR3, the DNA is TGTGCCAGCTCACCAAACCCGGACAGGGACTATGGCTACACCTTC.

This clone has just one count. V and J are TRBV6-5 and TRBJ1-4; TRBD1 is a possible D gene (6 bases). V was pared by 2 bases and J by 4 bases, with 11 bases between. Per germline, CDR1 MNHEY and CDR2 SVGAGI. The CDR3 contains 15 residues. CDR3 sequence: CASSYGTPDNEKLFF. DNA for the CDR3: TGTGCCAGCAGTTACGGGACACCTGATAATGAAAAACTGTTTTTT.

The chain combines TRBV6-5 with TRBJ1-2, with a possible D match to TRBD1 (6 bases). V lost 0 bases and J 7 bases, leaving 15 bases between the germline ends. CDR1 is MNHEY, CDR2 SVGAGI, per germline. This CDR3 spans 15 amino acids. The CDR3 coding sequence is TGTGCCAGCAGTTACTCCGGCAGGGGTCCTTTTGGCTACACCTTC. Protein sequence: CASSYSGRGPFGYTF.

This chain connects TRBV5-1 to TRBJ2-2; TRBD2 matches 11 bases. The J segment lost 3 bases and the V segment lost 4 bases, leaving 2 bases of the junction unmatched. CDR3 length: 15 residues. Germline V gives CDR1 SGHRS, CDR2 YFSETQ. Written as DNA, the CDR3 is TGCGCCAGCAGCCATAGCGGGGGGGACACCGGGGAGCTGTTTTTT. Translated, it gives CASSHSGGDTGELFF.

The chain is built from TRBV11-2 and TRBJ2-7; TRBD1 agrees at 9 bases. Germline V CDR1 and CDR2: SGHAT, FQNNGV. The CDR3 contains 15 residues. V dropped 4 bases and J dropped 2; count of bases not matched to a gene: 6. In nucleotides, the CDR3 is TGTGCCAGCAGCTCCCGGCGGACAGGGGCCTACGAGCAGTACTTC. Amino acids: CASSSRRTGAYEQYF.

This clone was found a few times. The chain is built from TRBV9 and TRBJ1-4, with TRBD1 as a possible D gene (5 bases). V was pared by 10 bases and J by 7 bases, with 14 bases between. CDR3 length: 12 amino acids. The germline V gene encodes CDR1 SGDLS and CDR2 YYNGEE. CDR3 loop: CAVGGKGEKLFF. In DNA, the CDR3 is TGTGCCGTGGGGGGAAAGGGTGAAAAACTGTTTTTT.

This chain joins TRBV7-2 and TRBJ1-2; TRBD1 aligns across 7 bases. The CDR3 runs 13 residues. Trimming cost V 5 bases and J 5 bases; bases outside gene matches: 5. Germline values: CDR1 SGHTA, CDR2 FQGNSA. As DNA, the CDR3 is TGTGCCAGCAGCCCGGGACAGCTATATGGCTACACCTTC. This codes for CASSPGQLYGYTF.